The next 8 T cell receptor beta chains were all read from a single sample in a study of CD8+ T cells in alopecia areata (dated by TCRdb to between 2018 and 2020). The time point label on this specimen signifies: baseline before oral tofacitinib. Receptor amplification or capture employed the immunoSEQ multiplex PCR assay. RNA was extracted from all samples and reverse transcribed into cDNA as template for TCR sequencing. TCRdb obtained this table from immuneACCESS and retained in-frame rearrangements with V and J assigned. These tables miss some clones; where compared with another copy, unresolved V genes account for less than half of the shortfall, and the remainder is unexplained. The sample table holds under 250,000 clones, of which approximately 61% were seen once. The ten largest make up around 0.46% of the sample. This specimen consisted of CD4+ T cells sorted from blood, obtained at week 0. The origin of the receptors is a human donor with alopecia areata.

This clone has only a few counts. The gene calls are TRBV28 and TRBJ2-7, with 8 positions matching TRBD2. V was clipped by 5 bases and J by 3 bases; unmatched bases: 6. Germline V gene lookup returns CDR1 MDHEN and CDR2 SYDVKM. This CDR3 contains 14 residues. The DNA of the CDR3 is TGTGCCAGCAGTCCCTCGGGAGGGCTCTACGAGCAGTACTTC. This sequence encodes CASSPSGGLYEQYF.

This sequence joins TRBV6-5 and TRBJ2-7, with 9 nucleotides matching TRBD2. This CDR3 is 15 amino acids long. Trimming at V came to 10 bases and at J to 0 bases, leaving 10 bases not matched to a gene. Germline-derived CDR1 and CDR2 are MNHEY and SVGAGI. The CDR3: CATHSAAGGSYEQYF. The CDR3 DNA reads as TGTGCCACACACTCCGCAGCGGGGGGCTCCTACGAGCAGTACTTC.

The genes are TRBV11-1 and TRBJ2-7; unclear D gene. The CDR3 totals 15 residues. Trimming cost V 6 bases and J 1 base, with 16 bases left between them. CDR1 is SGHAT and CDR2 is FQDESV in the germline V gene (reference sequence). In nucleotides, the CDR3 is TGTGCCAGCAGTCCCCTTTTGATGGATTCCTACGAGCAGTACTTC. It is translated as CASSPLLMDSYEQYF.

Here the CDR3 reads CASSPGLAGGEGTQYF. Written as DNA, the CDR3 is TGTGCCAGCAGCCCAGGACTAGCGGGAGGCGAGGGGACCCAGTACTTC. This chain uses TRBV7-2 with TRBJ2-5, with 14 bases that match TRBD2. The V gene end was trimmed by 5 bases and the J gene end by 7 bases; junction bases not matched to a gene: 9. The CDR3 runs 16 residues. CDR1 is SGHTA, CDR2 FQGNSA, per germline.

This chain connects TRBV27 to TRBJ2-3; D is perhaps TRBD1 (5 bases). The CDR3 spans 15 residues. CDR1 and CDR2 (germline): MNHEY, SMNVEV (reference sequence). The V end lost 6 bases, the J end lost 0 bases, and 13 bases lay between the germline ends. CDR3 DNA: TGTGCCAGCAGCCCCCCAGGGTTGAGCACAGATACGCAGTATTTT. It specifies CASSPPGLSTDTQYF.

A few counts support this clone. This chain connects TRBV5-4 to TRBJ1-2, with D maybe TRBD1 (6 bases). The germline V gene encodes CDR1 SGHNT and CDR2 YYREEE (reference sequence). V lost 0 bases to trimming and J lost 4 bases, with 13 bases between them. CDR3 length equals 15 residues. This CDR3 is CASSLEGHILYGYTF. The CDR3 coding sequence is TGTGCCAGCAGCTTGGAGGGACACATCCTCTATGGCTACACCTTC.

This chain uses TRBV5-1 with TRBJ2-1, with D possibly being TRBD1 (5 bases). This CDR3 spans 15 amino acids. V dropped 0 bases and J dropped 0 bases, with 7 bases sitting between them. Germline V CDR1 and CDR2: SGHRS, YFSETQ. The CDR3 nucleotides are TGCGCCAGCAGCTTGGAGGGGCGCTCCTACAATGAGCAGTTCTTC. It specifies CASSLEGRSYNEQFF.

The chain combines TRBV18 with TRBJ2-7; a weak D match, TRBD1 (5 bases). Trimming removed 3 bases from V and 3 bases from J, with 9 bases in between. The CDR3 contains 13 residues. Looked up from germline, CDR1 is KGHSH and CDR2 is LQKENI. In DNA, the CDR3 is TGTGCCAGCTCACCTCAGGGTGGCTACGAGCAGTACTTC. Translation gives CASSPQGGYEQYF.